Here is one TCR beta chain with its context. The clone's antigen remains unknown. No much larger clone is present one base from it, and per-base qualities are unavailable. This sample was taken from a study of T cells after yellow fever vaccination (dated by TCRdb to the late 2010s). As for the study more broadly: Libraries from fractions with low cell numbers were prepared with the SMART-Seq v4 Ultra Low Input RNA kit. To follow T-cell clones before and after primary and booster YFV17D yellow fever vaccination, bulk TCR alpha and beta repertoires were sequenced over time. The cohort comprised two healthy male donors, one aged 18 to 30 and one aged 30 to 39 years. Blood samples were taken at several timepoints before and after primary and secondary immunization, and bulk PBMC replicates and cell subsets were isolated. What the work shows at the level of the full study, not this receptor alone: The study included only a couple of donors, which limits how far the findings can be generalized. FACS-sorted repertoires could contain abundant contaminating clonotypes from the bulk population, so computational filtering was required. Compared with the primary T-cell response, the secondary T-cell response was faster but weaker, reaching its peak on day 5 rather than on day 15. A small share of clonotypes occurred in both CD4 and CD8 compartments, likely arising from convergent recombination. After the booster, most of the clones that had expanded following primary vaccination were detected again (just under 97% of CD4 and around 87% of CD8), which suggests that memory was broadly maintained.

Sequencing relied on an Illumina NovaSeq 6000. Synthesis of TCR cDNA relied on 5'RACE template switching, a step that introduced a universal primer site along with unique molecular identifiers. cDNA synthesis was primed from both the TCR alpha and TCR beta constant segments. Library amplification used two PCR steps, and the second PCR step added sample barcodes and sequencing adapters. Sequencing of libraries was done on Illumina HiSeq 2500 (2x100 bp) or NovaSeq (2x150 bp). The study's processing was this. MIGEC handled demultiplexing of reads and collapsing into UMI consensus sequences, while MiXCR performed V(D)J alignment. Using edgeR on replicate PBMC samples, clonotypes were called vaccine-responding if FDR was below 0.01 and the log2 fold change was above 5 up to day 15. Each bulk clonotype received a CD4 or CD8 identity based on whether the sequenced CD4 or CD8 repertoire contained that clonotype at higher abundance. The public reads were reanalyzed by TCRdb: fastp trimming at Q25, MiXCR alignment, in-frame beta chains only. CDR3 protein sequences are deduplicated, and each keeps its most common genes and DNA. TCRdb's processing, not the authors' own work, is the source of the V and J calls. Here the sample has some 200,000 distinct CDR3 sequences; approximately 11% occur a single time. 30% to 45% of the sample is taken by the ten largest.

The treatment or condition label corresponds to: live attenuated yellow fever vaccine strain. PBMCs were isolated from peripheral blood using a standard Ficoll-Paque protocol. CD4 and CD8 T-cell fractions were isolated with Dynabeads CD4 and CD8 positive selection kits. TriZol was used to extract RNA from bulk PBMCs, CD4 and CD8 fractions, and dextramer-positive and dextramer-negative fractions. A distance of 8 bases separates the germline ends of V and J, which lose 2 bases and 0 bases respectively. According to the germline V gene, CDR1 reads SQVTM and CDR2 reads ANQGSEA. CDR3 length: 14 amino acids, cysteine to phenylalanine. The sequence is cut down to CDR3 DNA, 42 bases in frame from base 1.

Sequencing used CD8+ T cells sorted from PBMCs, obtained 15 days after the yellow fever booster vaccination. The rearrangement joined TRBV29-1 to TRBJ1-3; the D gene is not confidently resolved. The TCR originated in a man aged 18 to 30 who received the YFV17D yellow fever vaccine. The DNA sequence is as follows: TGCAGCGTTGAAACGGGAGACTCTGGAAACACCATATATTTT. This codes for CSVETGDSGNTIYF.